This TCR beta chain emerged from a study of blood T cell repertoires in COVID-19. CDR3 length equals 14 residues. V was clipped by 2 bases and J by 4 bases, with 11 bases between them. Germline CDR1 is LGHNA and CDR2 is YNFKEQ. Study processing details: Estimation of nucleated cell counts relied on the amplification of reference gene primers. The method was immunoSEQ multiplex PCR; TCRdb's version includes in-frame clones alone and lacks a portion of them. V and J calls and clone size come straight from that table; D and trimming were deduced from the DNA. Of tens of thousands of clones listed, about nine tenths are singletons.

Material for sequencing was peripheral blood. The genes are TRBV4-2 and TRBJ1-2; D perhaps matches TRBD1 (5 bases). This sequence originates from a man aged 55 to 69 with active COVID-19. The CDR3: CASSQSDSVYGYTF. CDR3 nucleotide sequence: TGTGCCAGCAGCCAATCCGACAGCGTCTATGGCTACACCTTC.